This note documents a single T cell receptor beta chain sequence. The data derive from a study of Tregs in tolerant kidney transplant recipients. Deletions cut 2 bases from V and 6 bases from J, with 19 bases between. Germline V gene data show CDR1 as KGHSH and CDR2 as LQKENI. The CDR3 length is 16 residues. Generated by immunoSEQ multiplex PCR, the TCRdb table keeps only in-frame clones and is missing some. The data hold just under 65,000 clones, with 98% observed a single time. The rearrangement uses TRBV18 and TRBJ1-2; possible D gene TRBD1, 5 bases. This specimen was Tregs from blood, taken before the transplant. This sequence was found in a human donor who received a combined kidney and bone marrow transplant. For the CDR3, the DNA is TGTGCCAGCTCACCAGAAGCCCTTTCAGGGTACCATGGCTACACCTTC. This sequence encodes CASSPEALSGYHGYTF.